This TCR beta chain was identified in a study of blood T cell repertoires in COVID-19. TCRdb's copy holds only in-frame clones and misses some; the assay was immunoSEQ multiplex PCR. The table has under 300,000 clones, 83% seen once. Germline CDR1 LNHNV, CDR2 YYDKDF (reference sequence). The CDR3 is 16 residues long. The V gene end was trimmed by 5 bases and the J gene end by 2 bases; junction bases not matched to a gene: 10. The sequencing input was peripheral blood. The sequence was obtained from a woman in her forties or fifties who had recovered from COVID-19. The J gene is TRBJ2-7, the V gene TRBV15; 9 bases are a match to TRBD1. The CDR3 bases are TGTGCCACCAGCCCACCCCAAAGGACAGGGGCCTACGAGCAGTACTTC. Protein sequence: CATSPPQRTGAYEQYF.